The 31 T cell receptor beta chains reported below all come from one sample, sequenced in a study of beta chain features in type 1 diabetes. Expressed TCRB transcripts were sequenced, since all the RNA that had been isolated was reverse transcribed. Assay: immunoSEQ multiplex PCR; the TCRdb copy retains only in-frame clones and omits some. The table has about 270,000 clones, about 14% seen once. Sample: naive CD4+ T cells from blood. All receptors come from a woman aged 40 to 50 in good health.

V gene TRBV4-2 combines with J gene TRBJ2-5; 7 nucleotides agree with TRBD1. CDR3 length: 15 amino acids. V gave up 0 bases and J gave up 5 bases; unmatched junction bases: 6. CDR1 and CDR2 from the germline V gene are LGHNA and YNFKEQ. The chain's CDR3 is CASSQDDRERETQYF. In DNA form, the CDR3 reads TGTGCCAGCAGCCAAGATGACAGGGAAAGGGAGACCCAGTACTTC.

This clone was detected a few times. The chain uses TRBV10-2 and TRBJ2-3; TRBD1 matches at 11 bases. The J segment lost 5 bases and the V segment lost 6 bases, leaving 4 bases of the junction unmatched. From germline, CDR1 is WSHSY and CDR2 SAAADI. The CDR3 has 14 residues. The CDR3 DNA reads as TGCGCCAGCAGGGCCGGGACAGGGGGAGATACGCAGTATTTT. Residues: CASRAGTGGDTQYF.

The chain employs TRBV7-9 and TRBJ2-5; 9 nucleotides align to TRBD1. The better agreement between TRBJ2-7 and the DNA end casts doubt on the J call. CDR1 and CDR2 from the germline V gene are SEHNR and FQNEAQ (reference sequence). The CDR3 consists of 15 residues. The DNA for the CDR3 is TGTGCCAGCAGCCCGAGGGGACAGGGAGTCAACGAGCAGTACTTC. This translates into CASSPRGQGVNEQYF.

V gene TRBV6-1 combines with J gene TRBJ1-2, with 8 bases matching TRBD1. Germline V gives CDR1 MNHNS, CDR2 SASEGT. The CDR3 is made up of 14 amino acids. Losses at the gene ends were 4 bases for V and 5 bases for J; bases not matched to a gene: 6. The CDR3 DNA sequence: TGTGCCAGCAGTGGGACAGGGCAAGCGTATGGCTACACCTTC. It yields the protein CASSGTGQAYGYTF.

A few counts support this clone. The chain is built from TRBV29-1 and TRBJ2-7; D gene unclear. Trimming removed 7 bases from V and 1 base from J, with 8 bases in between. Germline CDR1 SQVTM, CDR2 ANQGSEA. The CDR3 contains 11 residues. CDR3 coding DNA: TGCAGCGCCGTTCGGTCCTACGAGCAGTACTTC. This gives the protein CSAVRSYEQYF.

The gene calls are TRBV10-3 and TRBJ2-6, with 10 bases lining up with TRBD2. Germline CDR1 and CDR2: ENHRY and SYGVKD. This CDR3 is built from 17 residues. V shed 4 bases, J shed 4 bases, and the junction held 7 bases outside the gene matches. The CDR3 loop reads CAISGSGGARGANVLTF. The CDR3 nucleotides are TGTGCCATCAGTGGGAGCGGGGGGGCGCGCGGGGCCAACGTCCTGACTTTC.

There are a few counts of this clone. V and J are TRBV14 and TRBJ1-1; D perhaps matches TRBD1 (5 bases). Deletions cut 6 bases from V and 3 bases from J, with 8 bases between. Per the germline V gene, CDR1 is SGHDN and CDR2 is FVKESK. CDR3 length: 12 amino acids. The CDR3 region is CASRGGDTEAFF. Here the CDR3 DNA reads TGTGCCAGCAGGGGGGGTGACACTGAAGCTTTCTTT.

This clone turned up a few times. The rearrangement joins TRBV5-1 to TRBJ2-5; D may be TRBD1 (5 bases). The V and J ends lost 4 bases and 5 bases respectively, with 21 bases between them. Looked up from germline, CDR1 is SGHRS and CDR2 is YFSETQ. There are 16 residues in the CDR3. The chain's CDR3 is CASSRLPNVGVETQYF. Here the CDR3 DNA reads TGCGCCAGCAGCCGTCTACCGAACGTAGGGGTGGAGACCCAGTACTTC.

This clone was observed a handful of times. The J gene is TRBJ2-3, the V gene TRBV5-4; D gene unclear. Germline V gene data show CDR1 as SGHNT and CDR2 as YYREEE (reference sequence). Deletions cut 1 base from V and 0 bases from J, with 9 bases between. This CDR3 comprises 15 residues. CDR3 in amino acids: CASSLTQFSTDTQYF. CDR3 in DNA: TGTGCCAGCAGCTTGACACAGTTCAGCACAGATACGCAGTATTTT.

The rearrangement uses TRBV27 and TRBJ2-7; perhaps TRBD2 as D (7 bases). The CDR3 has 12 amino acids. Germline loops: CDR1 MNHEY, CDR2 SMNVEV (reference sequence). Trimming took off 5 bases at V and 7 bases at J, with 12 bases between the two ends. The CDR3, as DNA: TGTGCCAGCAGTCTACAGGGAGGGGAGCAGTACTTC. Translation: CASSLQGGEQYF.

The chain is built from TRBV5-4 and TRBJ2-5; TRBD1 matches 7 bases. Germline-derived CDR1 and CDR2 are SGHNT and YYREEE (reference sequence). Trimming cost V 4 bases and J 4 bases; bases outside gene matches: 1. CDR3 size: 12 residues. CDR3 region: CASSTGVETQYF. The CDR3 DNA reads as TGTGCCAGCAGCACAGGGGTAGAGACCCAGTACTTC.

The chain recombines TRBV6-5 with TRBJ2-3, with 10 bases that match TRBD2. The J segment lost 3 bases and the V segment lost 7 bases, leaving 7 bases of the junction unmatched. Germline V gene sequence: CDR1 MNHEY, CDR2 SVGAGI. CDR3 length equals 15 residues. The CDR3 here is CASKLSGGLTDTQYF. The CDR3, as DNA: TGTGCCAGCAAACTTAGCGGGGGGTTAACAGATACGCAGTATTTT.

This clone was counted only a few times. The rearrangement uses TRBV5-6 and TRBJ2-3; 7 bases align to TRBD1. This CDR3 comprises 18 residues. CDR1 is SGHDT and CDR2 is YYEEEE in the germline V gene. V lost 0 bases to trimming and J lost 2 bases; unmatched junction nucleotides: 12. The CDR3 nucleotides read TGTGCCAGCAGCTTGGCCAAAATTTGGGGACAGATCACAGATACGCAGTATTTT. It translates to CASSLAKIWGQITDTQYF. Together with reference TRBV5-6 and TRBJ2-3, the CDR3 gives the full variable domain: DAGVTQSPTHLIKTRGQQVTLRCSPKSGHDTVSWYQQALGQGPQFIFQYYEEEERQRGNFPDRFSGHQFPNYSSELNVNALLLGDSALYLCASSLAKIWGQITDTQYFGPGTRLTVL.

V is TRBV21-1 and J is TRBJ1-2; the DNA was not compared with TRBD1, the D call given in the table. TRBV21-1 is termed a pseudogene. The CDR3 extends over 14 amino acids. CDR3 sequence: CASSKDQDFYGYTF. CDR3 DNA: TGTGCCAGCAGCAAAGATCAGGATTTCTATGGCTACACCTTC.

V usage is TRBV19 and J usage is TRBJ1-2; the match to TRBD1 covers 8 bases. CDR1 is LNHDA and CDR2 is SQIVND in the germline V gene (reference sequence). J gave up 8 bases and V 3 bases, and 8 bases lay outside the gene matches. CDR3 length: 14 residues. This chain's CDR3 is CASSIGRTGKGYTF. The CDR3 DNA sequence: TGTGCCAGTAGTATTGGCCGGACAGGGAAGGGCTACACCTTC.

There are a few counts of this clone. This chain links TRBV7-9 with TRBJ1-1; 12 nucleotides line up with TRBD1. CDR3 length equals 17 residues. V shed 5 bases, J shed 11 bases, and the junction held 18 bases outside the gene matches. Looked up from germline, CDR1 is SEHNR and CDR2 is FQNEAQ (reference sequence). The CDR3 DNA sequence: TGTGCCAGCAGCCTACAGCACGGGACAGGGGGCTATAGTCGGGCTTTCTTT. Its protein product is CASSLQHGTGGYSRAFF.

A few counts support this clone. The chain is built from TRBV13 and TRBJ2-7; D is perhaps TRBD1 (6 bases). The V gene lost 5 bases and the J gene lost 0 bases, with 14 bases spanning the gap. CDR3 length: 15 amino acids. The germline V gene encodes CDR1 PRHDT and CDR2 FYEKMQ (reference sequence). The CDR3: CASSQGQRLSYEQYF. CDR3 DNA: TGTGCCAGCAGCCAGGGACAACGGCTCTCCTACGAGCAGTACTTC. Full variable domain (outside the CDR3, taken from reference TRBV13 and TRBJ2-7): AAGVIQSPRHLIKEKRETATLKCYPIPRHDTVYWYQQGPGQDPQFLISFYEKMQSDKGSIPDRFSAQQFSDYHSELNMSSLELGDSALYFCASSQGQRLSYEQYFGPGTRLTVT.

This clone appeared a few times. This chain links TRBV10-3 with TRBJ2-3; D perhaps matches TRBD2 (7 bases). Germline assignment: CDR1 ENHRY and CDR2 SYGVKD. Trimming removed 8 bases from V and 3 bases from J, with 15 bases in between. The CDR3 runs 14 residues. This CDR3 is CAISVGGATDTQYF. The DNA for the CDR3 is TGTGCCATCTCTGTGGGGGGGGCGACAGATACGCAGTATTTT.

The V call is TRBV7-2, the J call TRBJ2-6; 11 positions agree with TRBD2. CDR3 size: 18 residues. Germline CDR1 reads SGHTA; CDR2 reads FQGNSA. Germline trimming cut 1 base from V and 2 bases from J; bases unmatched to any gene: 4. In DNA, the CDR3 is TGTGCCAGCAGCTTAGGGCTAGCGGGGGGAACTGGGGCCAACGTCCTGACTTTC. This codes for CASSLGLAGGTGANVLTF.

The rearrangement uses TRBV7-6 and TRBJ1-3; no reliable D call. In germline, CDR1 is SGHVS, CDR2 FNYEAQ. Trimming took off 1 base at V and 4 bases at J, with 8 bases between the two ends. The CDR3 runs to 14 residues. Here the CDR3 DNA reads TGTGCCAGCAGCTTAGACAGCTGGGGAAACACCATATATTTT. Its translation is CASSLDSWGNTIYF.

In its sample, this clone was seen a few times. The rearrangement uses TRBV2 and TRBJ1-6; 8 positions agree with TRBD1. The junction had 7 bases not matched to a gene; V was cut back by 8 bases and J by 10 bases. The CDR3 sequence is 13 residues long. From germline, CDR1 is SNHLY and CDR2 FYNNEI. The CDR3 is CASGWTGPSPLHF. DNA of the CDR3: TGTGCCAGCGGATGGACAGGGCCGTCACCCCTCCACTTT.

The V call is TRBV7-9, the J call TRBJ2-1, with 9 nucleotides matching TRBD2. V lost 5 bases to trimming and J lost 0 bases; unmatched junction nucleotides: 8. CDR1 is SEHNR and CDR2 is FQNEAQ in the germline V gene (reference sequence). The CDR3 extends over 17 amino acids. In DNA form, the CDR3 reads TGTGCCAGCAGCCGCGAGCGGGGGGAAAGCTCCTACAATGAGCAGTTCTTC. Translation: CASSRERGESSYNEQFF.

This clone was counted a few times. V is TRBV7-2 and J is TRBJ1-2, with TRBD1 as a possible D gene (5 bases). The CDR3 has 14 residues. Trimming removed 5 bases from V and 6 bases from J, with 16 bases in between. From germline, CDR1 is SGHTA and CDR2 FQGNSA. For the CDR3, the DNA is TGTGCCAGCAGCCCATGGGCAGGGCTACATGGCTACACCTTC. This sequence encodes CASSPWAGLHGYTF.

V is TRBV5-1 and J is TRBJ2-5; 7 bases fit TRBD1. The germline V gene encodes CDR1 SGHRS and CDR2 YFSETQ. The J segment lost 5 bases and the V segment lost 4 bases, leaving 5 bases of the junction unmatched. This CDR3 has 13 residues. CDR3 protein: CASSEGAGETQYF. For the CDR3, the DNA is TGCGCCAGCAGCGAGGGGGCCGGGGAGACCCAGTACTTC.

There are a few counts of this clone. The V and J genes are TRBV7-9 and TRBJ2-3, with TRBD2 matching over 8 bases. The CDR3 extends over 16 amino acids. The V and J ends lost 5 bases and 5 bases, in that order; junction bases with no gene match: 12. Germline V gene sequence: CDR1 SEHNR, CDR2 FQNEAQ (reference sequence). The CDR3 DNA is TGTGCCAGCAGCCCTAGGCGGCTAGCGGGCCTAGATACGCAGTATTTT. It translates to CASSPRRLAGLDTQYF.

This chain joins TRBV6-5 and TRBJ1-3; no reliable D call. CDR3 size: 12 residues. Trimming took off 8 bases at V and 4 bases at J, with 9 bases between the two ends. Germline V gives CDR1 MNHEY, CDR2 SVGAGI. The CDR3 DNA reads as TGTGCCAGCGCTAGTCAAGGAAACACCATATATTTT. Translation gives CASASQGNTIYF.

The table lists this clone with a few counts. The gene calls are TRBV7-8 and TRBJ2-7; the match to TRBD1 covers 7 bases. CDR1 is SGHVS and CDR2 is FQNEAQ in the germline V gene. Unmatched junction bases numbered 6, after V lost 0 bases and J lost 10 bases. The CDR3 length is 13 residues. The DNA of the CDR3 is TGTGCCAGCAGCTTAGCCGGACAGGCGGACCAGTACTTC. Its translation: CASSLAGQADQYF. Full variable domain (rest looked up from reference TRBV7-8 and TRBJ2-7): GAGVSQSPRYKVAKRGQDVALRCDPISGHVSLFWYQQALGQGPEFLTYFQNEAQLDKSGLPSDRFFAERPEGSVSTLKIQRTQQEDSAVYLCASSLAGQADQYFGPGTRLTVT.

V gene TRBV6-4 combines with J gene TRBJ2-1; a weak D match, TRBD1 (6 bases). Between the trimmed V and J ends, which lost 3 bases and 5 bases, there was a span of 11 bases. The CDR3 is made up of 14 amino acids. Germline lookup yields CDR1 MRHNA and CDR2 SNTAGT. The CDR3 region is CASSELGQNNEQFF. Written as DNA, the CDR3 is TGTGCCAGCAGTGAACTTGGACAGAACAATGAGCAGTTCTTC.

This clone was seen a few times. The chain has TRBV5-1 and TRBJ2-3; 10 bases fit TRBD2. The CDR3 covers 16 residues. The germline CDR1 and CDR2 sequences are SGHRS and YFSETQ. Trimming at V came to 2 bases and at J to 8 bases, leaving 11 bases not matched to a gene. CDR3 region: CASSLQRGGALGTQYF. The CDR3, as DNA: TGCGCCAGCAGCTTACAGCGGGGGGGGGCCCTCGGTACGCAGTATTTT.

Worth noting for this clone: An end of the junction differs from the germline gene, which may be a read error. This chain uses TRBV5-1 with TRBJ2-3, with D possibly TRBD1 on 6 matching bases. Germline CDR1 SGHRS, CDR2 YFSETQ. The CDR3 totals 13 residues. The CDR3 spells CASSSLPGDARHF. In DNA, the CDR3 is TGCGCCAGCAGCTCCCTTCCAGGGGATGCTCGCCATTTT.

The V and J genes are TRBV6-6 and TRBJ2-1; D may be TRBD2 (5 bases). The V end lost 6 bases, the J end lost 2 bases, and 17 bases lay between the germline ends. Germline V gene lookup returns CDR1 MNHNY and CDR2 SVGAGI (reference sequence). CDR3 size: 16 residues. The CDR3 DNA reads TGTGCCAGCAGGAAAGGGCGGGCTACACCCTACAATGAGCAGTTCTTC. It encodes CASRKGRATPYNEQFF.